This section outlines one T cell receptor (beta chain) sequence together with its context. For TCR, cDNA came from 5'RACE template switching, which added a universal primer site and UMIs. Each CDR3 protein gets one entry after TCRdb re-called the 5' RACE reads with MiXCR. The sample holds 400,000 or so distinct CDR3 sequences, approximately 18% seen once. The data are from a study of T cells after yellow fever vaccination. Study background: Preparation of the low-cell-number fractions used SMART-Seq v4 Ultra Low Input.

V was pared by 6 bases and J by 1 base, with 15 bases between. This CDR3 has 15 residues. Germline assignment: CDR1 MNHNY and CDR2 SVGAGI (reference sequence). The rearrangement links TRBV6-6 to TRBJ1-1, with D perhaps TRBD1 (5 bases). This receptor was obtained from a man between 18 and 35 years old who received the YFV17D yellow fever vaccine. Material: PBMCs, obtained before the yellow fever booster vaccination. CDR3 residues: CASRAVGVTNTEAFF. CDR3 DNA sequence: TGTGCCAGCAGAGCAGTAGGGGTGACGAACACTGAAGCTTTCTTT.